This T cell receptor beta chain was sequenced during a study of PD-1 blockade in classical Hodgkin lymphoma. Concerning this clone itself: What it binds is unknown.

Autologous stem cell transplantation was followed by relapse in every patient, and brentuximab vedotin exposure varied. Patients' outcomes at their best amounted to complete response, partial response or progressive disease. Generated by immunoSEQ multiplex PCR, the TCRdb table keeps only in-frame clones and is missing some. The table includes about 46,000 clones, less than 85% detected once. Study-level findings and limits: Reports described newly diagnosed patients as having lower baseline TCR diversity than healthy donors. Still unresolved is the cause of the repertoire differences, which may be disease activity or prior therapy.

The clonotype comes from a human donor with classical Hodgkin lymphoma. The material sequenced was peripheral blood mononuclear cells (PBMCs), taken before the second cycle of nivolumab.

The CDR3 reads CASSLVRGRVYEQYF. In DNA, the CDR3 is TGTGCCAGCAGCTTAGTACGAGGGCGCGTATACGAGCAGTACTTC. The chain is built from TRBV11-3 and TRBJ2-7, with D tentatively TRBD2 (5 bases). This CDR3 has 15 residues. Germline V gene sequence: CDR1 SGHNT, CDR2 YENEEA. V lost 1 base to trimming and J lost 4 bases, with 14 bases between them.